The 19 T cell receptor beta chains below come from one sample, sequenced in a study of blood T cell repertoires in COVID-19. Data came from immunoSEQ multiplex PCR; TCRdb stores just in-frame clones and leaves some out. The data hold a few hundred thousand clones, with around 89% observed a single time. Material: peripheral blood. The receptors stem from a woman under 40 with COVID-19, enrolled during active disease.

The CDR3 nucleotides are TGTGCCAGCAGCTTATGGCGTCGAAACCCGGGACTAGAAGTTCGTACCGGGGAGCTGTTTTTT. Translating it yields CASSLWRRNPGLEVRTGELFF. The chain couples TRBV13 to TRBJ2-2, with 8 bases fitting TRBD2. The V and J ends lost 2 bases and 5 bases, in that order; junction bases with no gene match: 22. This CDR3 has 21 residues. Germline-derived CDR1 and CDR2 are PRHDT and FYEKMQ (reference sequence).

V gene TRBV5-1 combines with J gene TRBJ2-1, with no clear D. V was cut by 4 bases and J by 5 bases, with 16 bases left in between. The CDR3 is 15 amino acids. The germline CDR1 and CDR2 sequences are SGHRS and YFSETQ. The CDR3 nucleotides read TGCGCCAGCAGCCAGCGTCGGCAGCAGAACAATGAGCAGTTCTTC. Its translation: CASSQRRQQNNEQFF.

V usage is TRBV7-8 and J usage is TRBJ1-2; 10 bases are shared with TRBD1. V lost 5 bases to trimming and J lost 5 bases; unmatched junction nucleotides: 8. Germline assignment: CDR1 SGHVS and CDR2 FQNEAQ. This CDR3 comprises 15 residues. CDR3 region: CASSRGGTGEYGYTF. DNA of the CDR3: TGTGCCAGCAGCCGAGGAGGGACAGGGGAGTATGGCTACACCTTC.

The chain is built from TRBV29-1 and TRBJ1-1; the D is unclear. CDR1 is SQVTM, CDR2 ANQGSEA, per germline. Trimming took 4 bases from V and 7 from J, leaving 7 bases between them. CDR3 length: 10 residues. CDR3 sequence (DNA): TGCAGCGTTGCAGGTGGTGAAGCTTTCTTT. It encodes CSVAGGEAFF.

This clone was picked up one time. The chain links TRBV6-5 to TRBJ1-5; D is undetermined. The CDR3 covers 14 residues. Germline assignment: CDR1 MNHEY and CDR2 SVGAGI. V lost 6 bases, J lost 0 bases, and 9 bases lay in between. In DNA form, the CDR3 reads TGTGCCAGCAGGATTACAGATAGCAATCAGCCCCAGCATTTT. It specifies CASRITDSNQPQHF.

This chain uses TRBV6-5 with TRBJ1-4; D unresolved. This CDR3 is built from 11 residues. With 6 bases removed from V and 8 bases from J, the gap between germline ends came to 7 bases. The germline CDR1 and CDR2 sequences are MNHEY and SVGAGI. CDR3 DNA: TGTGCCAGCAGAGCGGGGGAAAAACTGTTTTTT. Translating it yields CASRAGEKLFF.

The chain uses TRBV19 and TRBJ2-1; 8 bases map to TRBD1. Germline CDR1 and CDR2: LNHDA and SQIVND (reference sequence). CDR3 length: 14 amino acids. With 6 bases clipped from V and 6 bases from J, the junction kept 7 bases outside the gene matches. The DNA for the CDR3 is TGTGCCAGTAGGGCGGGACAGGACTTCAATGAGCAGTTCTTC. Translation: CASRAGQDFNEQFF.

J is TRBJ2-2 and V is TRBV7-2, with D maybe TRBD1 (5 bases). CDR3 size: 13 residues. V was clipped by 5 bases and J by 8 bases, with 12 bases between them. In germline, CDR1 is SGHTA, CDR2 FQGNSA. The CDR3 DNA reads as TGTGCCAGCAGCCCAATCAGGGTGGGGGAGCTGTTTTTT. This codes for CASSPIRVGELFF.

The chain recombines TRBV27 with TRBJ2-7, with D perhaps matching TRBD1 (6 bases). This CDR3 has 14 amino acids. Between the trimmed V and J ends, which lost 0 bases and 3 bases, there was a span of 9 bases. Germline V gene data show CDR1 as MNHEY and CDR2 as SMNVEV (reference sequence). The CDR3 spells CASSLSGGSYEQYF. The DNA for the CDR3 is TGTGCCAGCAGTTTATCAGGGGGTAGCTACGAGCAGTACTTC.

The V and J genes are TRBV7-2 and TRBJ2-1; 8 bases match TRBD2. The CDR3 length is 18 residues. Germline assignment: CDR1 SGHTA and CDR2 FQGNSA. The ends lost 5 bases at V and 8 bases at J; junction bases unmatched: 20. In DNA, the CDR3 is TGTGCCAGCAGCCCCGAGGGCCTCATGCGGGGGGTCGGGGATGAGCAGTTCTTC. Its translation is CASSPEGLMRGVGDEQFF.

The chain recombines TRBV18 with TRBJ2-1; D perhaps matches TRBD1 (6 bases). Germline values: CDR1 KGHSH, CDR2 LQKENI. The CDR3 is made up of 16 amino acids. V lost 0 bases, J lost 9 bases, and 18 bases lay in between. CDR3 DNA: TGTGCCAGCTCACCACCGGACGGGAAGGTCAGGGGTGAGCAGTTCTTC. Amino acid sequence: CASSPPDGKVRGEQFF.

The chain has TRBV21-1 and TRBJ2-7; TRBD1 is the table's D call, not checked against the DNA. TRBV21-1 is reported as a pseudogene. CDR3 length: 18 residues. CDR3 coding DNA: TGTGCCAGCAGCAAATTTTTCGCCGGGACAGGTCCCGCCTACGAGCAGTACGTC. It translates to CASSKFFAGTGPAYEQYV.

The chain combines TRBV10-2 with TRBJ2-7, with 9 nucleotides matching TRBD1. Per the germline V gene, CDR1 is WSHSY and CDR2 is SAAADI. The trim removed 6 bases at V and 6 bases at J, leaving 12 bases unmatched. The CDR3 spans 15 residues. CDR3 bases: TGCGCCAGCAGCAGTTCCTGGAACAGGGGGCCCGAGCAGTACTTC. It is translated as CASSSSWNRGPEQYF.

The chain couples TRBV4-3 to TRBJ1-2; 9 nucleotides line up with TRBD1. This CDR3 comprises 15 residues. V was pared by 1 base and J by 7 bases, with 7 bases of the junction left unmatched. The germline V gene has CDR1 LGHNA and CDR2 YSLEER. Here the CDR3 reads CASSQGNRGRGGYTF. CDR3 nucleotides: TGCGCCAGCAGCCAAGGCAACAGGGGGCGCGGTGGCTACACCTTC.

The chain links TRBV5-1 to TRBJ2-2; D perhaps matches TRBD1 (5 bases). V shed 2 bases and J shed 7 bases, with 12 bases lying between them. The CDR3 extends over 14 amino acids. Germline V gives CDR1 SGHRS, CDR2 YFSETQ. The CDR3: CASSFSGSGGELFF. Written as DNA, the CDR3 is TGCGCCAGCAGCTTTTCAGGGTCTGGCGGGGAGCTGTTTTTT.

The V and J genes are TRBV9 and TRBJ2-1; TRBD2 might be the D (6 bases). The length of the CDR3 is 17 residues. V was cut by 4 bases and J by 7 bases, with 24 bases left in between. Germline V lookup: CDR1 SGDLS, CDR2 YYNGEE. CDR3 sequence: CASSPSVVVAARNEQFF. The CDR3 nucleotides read TGTGCCAGCAGCCCATCGGTGGTTGTAGCGGCAAGGAATGAGCAGTTCTTC.

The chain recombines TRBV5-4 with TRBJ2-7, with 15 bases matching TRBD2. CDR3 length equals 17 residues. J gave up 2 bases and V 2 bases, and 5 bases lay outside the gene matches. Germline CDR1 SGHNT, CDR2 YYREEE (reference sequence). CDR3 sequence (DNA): TGTGCCAGCAGCTTAGCTGGACTAGCGGGGGGGGCCTACGAGCAGTACTTC. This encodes CASSLAGLAGGAYEQYF.

CDR3 protein: CASSLSGSSYNEQFF. The CDR3 DNA follows: TGTGCCAGCAGTTTGAGTGGGAGCTCCTACAATGAGCAGTTCTTC. The chain carries TRBV27 and TRBJ2-1, with a possible D match to TRBD2 (5 bases). CDR3 size: 15 residues. Deletions cut 3 bases from V and 0 bases from J, with 9 bases between. Germline CDR1 MNHEY, CDR2 SMNVEV (reference sequence).

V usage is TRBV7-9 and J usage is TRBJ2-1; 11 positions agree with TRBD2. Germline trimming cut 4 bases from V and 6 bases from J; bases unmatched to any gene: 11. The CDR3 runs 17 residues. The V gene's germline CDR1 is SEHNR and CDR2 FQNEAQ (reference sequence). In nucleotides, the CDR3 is TGTGCCAGCAGCTCCCCCGGGGCTAGCGGGGGGTCCAATGAGCAGTTCTTC. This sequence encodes CASSSPGASGGSNEQFF.